This T cell receptor beta chain was identified during a study of T-cell memory formation after mild COVID-19 (dated by TCRdb to the early 2020s). About the full investigation: Most TCR sequence clusters were specific to one of the two donors. In a couple of donors, T-cell clones that expanded and contracted after mild COVID-19 were followed by sequencing TCRalpha and TCRbeta repertoires longitudinally. The cohort comprised two young, previously healthy adult volunteers, one female and one male.

TCRdb records Illumina NovaSeq 6000 as the sequencer. TCRalpha and TCRbeta cDNA libraries were built by 5'RACE with constant-segment primers, adding sample barcodes and unique molecular identifiers. RNA was extracted from every sample with Trizol reagent. Amplification of the libraries took two PCR steps, and the second step added a second sample barcode plus Illumina TruSeq adapters. Sequencing of libraries was performed on an Illumina NovaSeq with 2 x 150 bp paired-end reads. As for the original processing: The reads were demultiplexed and collapsed into UMI-guided consensus sequences using migec v1.2.7. Using mixcr v2.1.11, the UMI consensuses were aligned to TRA and TRB V and J templates and assembled into clonotypes. Clonotypes were classified as expanded or contracted when called significant by both edgeR and NoisET, with noise models trained on biological replicates. For edgeR calls, the cutoffs were a false discovery rate-adjusted p below 0.01 and a log2 fold-change threshold of 1. As an exploratory analysis of dynamics, PCA with hierarchical clustering was applied to max-normalized trajectories of the 1000 most abundant clonotypes. Separately sequenced CD4+ and CD8+ repertoires were used to assign the CD4 or CD8 phenotype of responding clones. The public reads were run again by TCRdb, first through fastp at Q25 and then through MiXCR, and only productive beta chains were kept. Each record represents a unique CDR3 protein, reported with the most common genes and DNA among its rows. These V and J calls originate from TCRdb's pipeline instead of the authors' own analysis. The sample profile shows about half a million distinct CDR3 sequences; around a sixth of them were found once. Roughly an eighth of the sample comes from the top ten.

For CDR1 and CDR2, the germline V gene (reference sequence) lists SEHNR and FQNEAQ. V ends up 0 bases short and J 16 bases short, with an unmatched junction base count of 14. The CDR3 contains 15 residues, cysteine and phenylalanine counted. Of all the DNA, just the CDR3 is kept, 45 bases in frame from base 1. PBMCs were isolated by Ficoll-Paque density gradient centrifugation. General conclusions and limits of the study: The study included only a couple of mild cases, and larger cohorts that include severe cases with pre-infection samples were judged to be necessary. Clones contracting from day 15 to 85 had balanced CD4/CD8 phenotypes, while a second wave expanding from day 15 to 37 was biased towards CD4+. Contracting CD4+ clones turned up mainly in the CM and EM memory subsets, whereas EMRA was where CD8+ clones were enriched. Some responding clones were detected in pre-infection memory, suggesting pre-existing cross-reactive memory T cells joined the SARS-CoV-2 response. SARS-CoV-2 specificity of the second-wave clones peaking on day 37 was not confirmed.

This clonotype was detected only a few times. Its antigen target is currently unknown. Per-base qualities were not stored, and no clone one base away is much larger. Sequenced sample: PBMCs or a T cell subset sorted from them (not recorded which). The rearrangement joined TRBV7-9 to TRBJ2-1, and 8 junctional nucleotides match TRBD2. This receptor was obtained from an adult woman who had mild COVID-19 (a few samples of this study predate the infection). The sample titles of this study are shuffled in the database, so cell type and time point are left out; the donor was told from shared clones. The CDR3 region: CASSLAEIAGSIQFF. The nucleotide sequence reads as follows: TGTGCCAGCAGCTTAGCGGAAATAGCGGGATCCATACAATTCTTC.